Listed below are T cell receptor beta chains from one sample, sequenced in a study of cytomegalovirus exposure and HLA in healthy donors. Profiled with immunoSEQ multiplex PCR; TCRdb holds only in-frame clones, not every one. The sample lists approximately 150,000 clones; roughly three quarters were seen once. The material sequenced was PBMCs. These receptors originate from a man aged 60 to 75 in good health and CMV-seronegative. Both conserved end residues are part of each CDR3. A D gene is named only where the DNA matches it firmly. Size tells how often a clone was seen (once, few, many) or the class of an expanded clone, and some rows leave it out.

J gene | D gene | clone size | V gene | CDR3 DNA | CDR3 protein
TRBJ2-5 | NA | few | TRBV9 | TGTGCCAGCCGAGGTCTGGGAGGAGAGACCCAGTACTTC | CASRGLGGETQYF
TRBJ2-7 | NA | NA | TRBV25-1 | TGTGCCAGCAGTGATCCGCCAGGGGAGGGGTCCGAGCAGTACTTC | CASSDPPGEGSEQYF
TRBJ1-1 | NA | NA | TRBV6-1 | TGTGCCAGCAGTGAAGTCGGCGGTCTGAACACTGAAGCTTTCTTT | CASSEVGGLNTEAFF
TRBJ2-2 | TRBD2 | NA | TRBV28 | TGTGCCAGCAGTTTATCGGGAGGGACCGGGGAGCTGTTTTTT | CASSLSGGTGELFF
TRBJ1-4 | NA | few | TRBV30 | TGTGCCTGGAGTGCCGGGTCAGGGGTCGGTGAAAAACTGTTTTTT | CAWSAGSGVGEKLFF
TRBJ2-3 | TRBD2 | NA | TRBV30 | TGTGCCTGGAGTCTCTCCGGACTAGCGGGAAGAAGAAGGCAGTATTTT | CAWSLSGLAGRRRQYF
TRBJ2-1 | TRBD2 | few | TRBV18 | TGTGCCAGCTCACCTACTAGCGGGAGAATGGACAATGAGCAGTTCTTC | CASSPTSGRMDNEQFF
TRBJ2-3 | NA | once | TRBV11-2 | TGTGCCAGCAGCTTAGCGTATCGAGAGGCAGATACGCAGTATTTT | CASSLAYREADTQYF
TRBJ1-1 | TRBD1 | NA | TRBV18 | TGTGCCAGCTCACGGTTAGGGACAGGGAACACTGAAGCTTTCTTT | CASSRLGTGNTEAFF
TRBJ2-5 | NA | NA | TRBV4-3 | TGCGCCAGCAGCCAAGGAGTGAATCAAGAGACCCAGTACTTC | CASSQGVNQETQYF
TRBJ2-1 | TRBD1 | few | TRBV5-6 | TGTGCCAGCAGCTTCGAGCAGGGGGCGTACACTGAGCAGTTCTTC | CASSFEQGAYTEQFF
TRBJ2-5 | NA | few | TRBV7-8 | TGTGCCAGCAGCGCCCCGCGGGCCCCGGGGACCCAGTACTTC | CASSAPRAPGTQYF
TRBJ2-3 | TRBD1 | NA | TRBV7-6 | TGTGCCAGCAGCTTACGTACCGGGACAGGGGGGACAGATACGCAGTATTTT | CASSLRTGTGGTDTQYF
TRBJ2-1 | TRBD2 | NA | TRBV7-9 | TGTGCCAGCAGCTTTCCGGGGGGGAACAATGAGCAGTTCTTC | CASSFPGGNNEQFF
TRBJ1-2 | TRBD1 | NA | TRBV9 | TGTGCCAGCAGCGTGCGGGACAGGGAGGGGAAGAATGGCTACACCTTC | CASSVRDREGKNGYTF
TRBJ2-7 | TRBD1 | NA | TRBV9 | TGTGCCAGCAGCACCGGGACAGGGCTCTCCTACGAGCAGTACTTC | CASSTGTGLSYEQYF
TRBJ2-7 | TRBD1 | NA | TRBV7-6 | TGTGCCAGCAGCCCTCGGACAGGGGGGACCTACGAGCAGTACTTC | CASSPRTGGTYEQYF
TRBJ2-3 | TRBD2 | once | TRBV15 | TGTGCCACCAGCAGAGCCGGACTAGCGGGAGGGGGAGATACGCAGTATTTT | CATSRAGLAGGGDTQYF
TRBJ2-2 | TRBD2 | NA | TRBV5-1 | TGCGCCAGCAGGACCGGACTAGCGGGAGGAGAGTACGGGGAGCTGTTTTTT | CASRTGLAGGEYGELFF
TRBJ1-2 | NA | NA | TRBV29-1 | TGCAGCGTTGACCTGGGAGGGTACTATGGCTACACCTTC | CSVDLGGYYGYTF
TRBJ2-3 | TRBD2 | NA | TRBV11-3 | TGTGCCAGCAGTACCGGGACTAGCGTATCAGATACGCAGTATTTT | CASSTGTSVSDTQYF
TRBJ2-7 | NA | NA | TRBV6-1 | TGTGCCAGCAGTAAAGCGTCGCGGCCAGGGTTCAGCGAGCAGTACTTC | CASSKASRPGFSEQYF
TRBJ1-2 | TRBD1 | NA | TRBV30 | TGTGCCTGGAGGGGTTCGAGAGGGGGCGACTATGGCTACACCTTC | CAWRGSRGGDYGYTF
TRBJ2-7 | NA | few | TRBV7-2 | TGTGCCAGCAGCACTAGCTCCAGGTACGAGCAGTACTTC | CASSTSSRYEQYF
TRBJ1-4 | TRBD1 | NA | TRBV5-1 | TGCGCCAGCAGCGCCTGGGGGACAGGGATTTCTTACGAAAAACTGTTTTTT | CASSAWGTGISYEKLFF
TRBJ2-5 | TRBD2 | NA | TRBV5-4 | TGTGCCAGCAGCTTGAGAACCGCGGGGGGGGAGACCCAGTACTTC | CASSLRTAGGETQYF
TRBJ1-5 | NA | NA | TRBV7-8 | TGTGCCAGCAGTCTTTACTGGGAGGGCAATCAGCCCCAGCATTTT | CASSLYWEGNQPQHF
TRBJ2-1 | TRBD2 | NA | TRBV14 | TGTGCCAGCAGCGCTCCGGGACAGCAACTAGCGGGACCCGACAATGAGCAGTTCTTC | CASSAPGQQLAGPDNEQFF
TRBJ1-2 | NA | NA | TRBV27 | TGTGCCAGCAGTTTAACAGGAGAATATGGCTACACCTTC | CASSLTGEYGYTF
TRBJ2-7 | NA | NA | TRBV28 | TGTGCCAGCACAGCAGGGACCTACGAGCAGTACTTC | CASTAGTYEQYF
TRBJ2-1 | TRBD1 | NA | TRBV19 | TGTGCCAGTAGTGGACAGGGTTTCTCCTACAATGAGCAGTTCTTC | CASSGQGFSYNEQFF
TRBJ2-2 | NA | NA | TRBV28 | TGTGCCAGCAGTTTCCCTAGCGACACCGGGGAGCTGTTTTTT | CASSFPSDTGELFF
TRBJ2-2 | TRBD1 | NA | TRBV2 | TGTGCCAGCAGTGAAGGGTTGACAGGGTCCGGGGAGCTGTTTTTT | CASSEGLTGSGELFF
TRBJ2-1 | TRBD2 | NA | TRBV7-2 | TGTGCCAGCAGCCCCCCAGCGGGAGGGCGGGTTGAGCAGTTCTTC | CASSPPAGGRVEQFF
TRBJ2-4 | TRBD2 | NA | TRBV4-3 | TGCGCCAGCAGCCAAGATACGCCGGGACTAGCGGGAGGGGGAGCCAAAAACATTCAGTACTTC | CASSQDTPGLAGGGAKNIQYF
TRBJ2-4 | NA | NA | TRBV19 | TGTGCCAGTAGTATAGAGAGAACCAGGCTAGCCAAAAACATTCAGTACTTC | CASSIERTRLAKNIQYF
TRBJ2-6 | NA | NA | TRBV19 | TGTGCCAGTAGTATCACCGGTAACTCTGGGGCCAACGTCCTGACTTTC | CASSITGNSGANVLTF
TRBJ1-2 | NA | NA | TRBV25-1 | TGTGCCAGCAGTGCCGGGAGCTATGGCTACACCTTC | CASSAGSYGYTF
TRBJ1-2 | NA | NA | TRBV27 | TGTGCCAGCAGTTTACGGGTGGACAGCTTCTATGGCTACACCTTC | CASSLRVDSFYGYTF
TRBJ2-3 | TRBD2 | NA | TRBV11-3 | TGTGCCAGCAGCTTAGAAGCGGGAGGGCGGACAGATACGCAGTATTTT | CASSLEAGGRTDTQYF
TRBJ1-1 | TRBD1 | NA | TRBV9 | TGTGCCAGCAGCGTAGCGGGACAGGGGGCGAACACTGAAGCTTTCTTT | CASSVAGQGANTEAFF
TRBJ1-2 | NA | few | TRBV6-5 | TGTGCCAGCAGCAGAAACAGGCAGGCAGGCTATGGCTACACCTTC | CASSRNRQAGYGYTF
TRBJ2-7 | NA | NA | TRBV5-5 | TGTGCCAGCAGCCCGCGGGCACCGCCCTCCTACGAGCAGTACTTC | CASSPRAPPSYEQYF